These 31 T cell receptor beta chains were all obtained from the same sample, sequenced in a study of shared clonotypes between healthy human individuals. The protocol was immunoSEQ multiplex PCR, while the TCRdb copy is restricted to in-frame clones and leaves out a portion. The table has about 2.4 million clones, approximately 93% seen once. Specimen: naive CD4+ T cells from PBMCs. Subset of the sample: CD45RA+ positively selected. The receptors here all came from a man aged 18 to 29 in good health. Some clones in this sample may be carry-over from other donors' samples.

This clone occurred once. V usage is TRBV5-6 and J usage is TRBJ2-2, with TRBD1 as a possible D gene (5 bases). V lost 1 base, J lost 1 base, and 14 bases lay in between. Germline V gives CDR1 SGHDT, CDR2 YYEEEE. This CDR3 has 17 residues. The CDR3 DNA sequence: TGTGCCAGCAGCTTGCGTCGACAGACGTTGAACACCGGGGAGCTGTTTTTT. Its protein product is CASSLRRQTLNTGELFF. Using reference TRBV5-6 and TRBJ2-2 for the parts outside the CDR3, the full variable domain is DAGVTQSPTHLIKTRGQQVTLRCSPKSGHDTVSWYQQALGQGPQFIFQYYEEEERQRGNFPDRFSGHQFPNYSSELNVNALLLGDSALYLCASSLRRQTLNTGELFFGEGSRLTVL.

This rearrangement joins TRBV7-3 to TRBJ2-7; D uncertain. Trimming cost V 5 bases and J 2 bases, with 13 bases left between them. CDR1 and CDR2 from the germline V gene are SGHTA and FQGTGA. The CDR3 is 14 residues long. The CDR3 coding sequence is TGTGCCAGCAGCCCACGGGCCTCCACCTACGAGCAGTACTTC. Residues: CASSPRASTYEQYF. Complete variable domain (other parts from reference TRBV7-3 and TRBJ2-7): GAGVSQTPSNKVTEKGKYVELRCDPISGHTALYWYRQSLGQGPEFLIYFQGTGAADDSGLPNDRFFAVRPEGSVSTLKIQRTERGDSAVYLCASSPRASTYEQYFGPGTRLTVT.

The chain has TRBV25-1 and TRBJ2-5; D remains unclear. The DNA end is a closer match to TRBJ2-7, so the J assignment may be wrong. Per germline, CDR1 MGHDK and CDR2 SYGVNS. This CDR3 spans 12 amino acids. The CDR3 region is CASSGNNYEQYF. In DNA, the CDR3 is TGTGCCAGCAGCGGAAACAACTACGAGCAGTACTTC.

The genes are TRBV7-9 and TRBJ1-5; D remains unclear. The CDR3 is 15 residues long. Germline V gene sequence: CDR1 SEHNR, CDR2 FQNEAQ (reference sequence). The V gene lost 4 bases and the J gene lost 0 bases, with 10 bases spanning the gap. For the CDR3, the DNA is TGTGCCAGCAGCTCGGACTTTAATAGCAATCAGCCCCAGCATTTT. Translated, it gives CASSSDFNSNQPQHF.

The rearrangement links TRBV2 to TRBJ1-3, with unresolved D. CDR3 length: 13 amino acids. V lost 8 bases and J 1 base, leaving 9 bases between the germline ends. Per the germline V gene, CDR1 is SNHLY and CDR2 is FYNNEI. In nucleotides, the CDR3 is TGTGCCAGCGCAGTGCTATCTGGAAACACCATATATTTT. Residues: CASAVLSGNTIYF.

The chain has TRBV5-5 and TRBJ2-7; TRBD2 matches 7 bases. CDR1 and CDR2 from the germline V gene are SGHKS and YYEKEE (reference sequence). V dropped 4 bases and J dropped 5; count of bases not matched to a gene: 9. This CDR3 is 14 amino acids long. In nucleotides, the CDR3 is TGTGCCAGCAGCCTAGGGGAGGGTATCGACGAGCAGTACTTC. Amino acids: CASSLGEGIDEQYF.

The chain carries TRBV7-3 and TRBJ2-1; D possibly corresponds to TRBD1 (6 bases). The germline V gene encodes CDR1 SGHTA and CDR2 FQGTGA. This CDR3 region has 12 residues. V was cut by 5 bases and J by 9 bases, with 11 bases left in between. The CDR3 spells CASSQGPSEQFF. In DNA form, the CDR3 reads TGTGCCAGCAGCCAGGGGCCGAGTGAGCAGTTCTTC.

For this clone: Germline is not matched at one junction end, which may reflect a read error. The gene calls are TRBV28 and TRBJ1-4; TRBD1 aligns across 7 bases. Germline values: CDR1 MDHEN, CDR2 SYDVKM. The CDR3 runs to 11 residues. The DNA of the CDR3 is TGTGCCAGCAGTTTAGGCGACAGGGAGGTTTTT. Translation gives CASSLGDREVF.

The chain couples TRBV28 to TRBJ2-2; 9 nucleotides agree with TRBD2. Trimming cost V 5 bases and J 7 bases; bases outside gene matches: 17. This CDR3 region has 18 residues. The germline gives CDR1 MDHEN, CDR2 SYDVKM. The CDR3 sequence is CASSPPRGGRAESGELFF. The CDR3, as DNA: TGTGCCAGCAGTCCTCCCCGTGGCGGGAGGGCCGAAAGCGGGGAGCTGTTTTTT. Using reference TRBV28 and TRBJ2-2 for the parts outside the CDR3, the full variable domain is DVKVTQSSRYLVKRTGEKVFLECVQDMDHENMFWYRQDPGLGLRLIYFSYDVKMKEKGDIPEGYSVSREKKERFSLILESASTNQTSMYLCASSPPRGGRAESGELFFGEGSRLTVL.

J is TRBJ1-1 and V is TRBV5-1, with TRBD1 identical over 9 bases. From germline, CDR1 is SGHRS and CDR2 YFSETQ. After removal of 3 bases from V and 4 bases from J, the junction contained 13 bases not matched to a gene. The CDR3 loop spans 17 amino acids. The CDR3 spells CASSSVPGQGMSTEAFF. The CDR3 nucleotides are TGCGCCAGCAGCTCGGTCCCGGGACAGGGAATGAGCACTGAAGCTTTCTTT. Complete variable domain (other parts from reference TRBV5-1 and TRBJ1-1): KAGVTQTPRYLIKTRGQQVTLSCSPISGHRSVSWYQQTPGQGLQFLFEYFSETQRNKGNFPGRFSGRQFSNSRSEMNVSTLELGDSALYLCASSSVPGQGMSTEAFFGQGTRLTVV.

The chain is built from TRBV6-6 and TRBJ1-4, with D perhaps matching TRBD1 (5 bases). V was clipped by 8 bases and J by 10 bases, with 23 bases between them. Germline lookup yields CDR1 MNHNY and CDR2 SVGAGI (reference sequence). This CDR3 has 15 amino acids. The CDR3: CASLPGGQDFGKLFF. In DNA, the CDR3 is TGTGCCAGCCTTCCGGGGGGTCAAGATTTTGGAAAACTGTTTTTT.

A remark on this clone: This same CDR3 is encoded by further DNA sequences in the sample. V is TRBV5-5 and J is TRBJ2-1; 13 nucleotides agree with TRBD2. Per germline, CDR1 SGHKS and CDR2 YYEKEE (reference sequence). Trimming took 4 bases from V and 4 from J; bases not matched to a gene: 2. The CDR3 contains 15 residues. The CDR3 loop reads CASSPGLAGYNEQFF. In nucleotides, the CDR3 is TGTGCCAGCAGCCCGGGACTAGCGGGGTACAATGAGCAGTTCTTC.

This chain links TRBV2 with TRBJ2-2; D remains ambiguous. The length of the CDR3 is 15 residues. V was pared by 6 bases and J by 3 bases, with 14 bases between. Germline values: CDR1 SNHLY, CDR2 FYNNEI. The CDR3 coding sequence is TGTGCCAGCAGCAGAGGTTCGGTTTACACCGGGGAGCTGTTTTTT. Amino acids: CASSRGSVYTGELFF.

The rearrangement uses TRBV27 and TRBJ1-1; D uncertain. Germline V lookup: CDR1 MNHEY, CDR2 SMNVEV (reference sequence). The CDR3 contains 16 residues. V gave up 5 bases and J gave up 4 bases, with 20 bases separating them. CDR3 nucleotides: TGTGCCAGCAGTCCAATTAGATTGGGTTTTGGCACTGAAGCTTTCTTT. Amino acid sequence: CASSPIRLGFGTEAFF.

The CDR3 region has the DNA TGTGCCAGCAGCATCTCCCCCCAAGAGACCCAGTACTTC. It translates to CASSISPQETQYF. The chain is built from TRBV7-2 and TRBJ2-5; D uncertain. Germline V gene data show CDR1 as SGHTA and CDR2 as FQGNSA. The CDR3 covers 13 residues. The ends were cut back, 5 bases at V and 1 base at J, with 8 bases in the middle. Complete variable domain (other parts from reference TRBV7-2 and TRBJ2-5): GAGVSQSPSNKVTEKGKDVELRCDPISGHTALYWYRQSLGQGLEFLIYFQGNSAPDKSGLPSDRFSAERTGGSVSTLTIQRTQQEDSAVYLCASSISPQETQYFGPGTRLLVL.

The chain links TRBV11-2 to TRBJ2-3; 7 bases match TRBD2. The germline V gene encodes CDR1 SGHAT and CDR2 FQNNGV. After removal of 0 bases from V and 5 bases from J, the junction contained 14 bases not matched to a gene. There are 18 residues in the CDR3. The CDR3 nucleotides are TGTGCCAGCAGCTTAGAGGGGGGGGTTGTTTTGCTAGGAGATACGCAGTATTTT. This codes for CASSLEGGVVLLGDTQYF.

This clone has more than one count but fewer than ten. This chain links TRBV9 with TRBJ2-1, with 10 nucleotides matching TRBD2. V lost 4 bases, J lost 9 bases, and 16 bases stayed unmatched. The length of the CDR3 is 17 residues. Germline values: CDR1 SGDLS, CDR2 YYNGEE. The CDR3 is CASSSQGLARGTIEQFF. The CDR3 region has the DNA TGTGCCAGCAGCTCCCAGGGACTAGCGAGGGGTACAATTGAGCAGTTCTTC.

On this clone: Because the CDR3's place on the DNA is in doubt, the DNA is left out and the CDR3 is given as listed by TCRdb. This chain's CDR3 is CASRVGTGILYF. The chain employs TRBV2 and TRBJ2-4; no check of the table's D call, TRBD1, against the DNA was made. Including both end residues, the CDR3 is 12 amino acids long. Per germline, CDR1 SNHLY and CDR2 FYNNEI.

The V call is TRBV2, the J call TRBJ1-6; D may be TRBD1 (6 bases). V was shortened by 11 bases and J by 10 bases, with 18 bases between the two germline ends. The CDR3 is 13 amino acids. CDR1 and CDR2 (germline): SNHLY, FYNNEI. The CDR3 loop is CAGQTGPGSPLHF. The CDR3 DNA is TGTGCCGGGCAGACAGGCCCCGGGTCACCCCTCCACTTT. Filled out from reference TRBV2 and TRBJ1-6, the complete variable domain reads EPEVTQTPSHQVTQMGQEVILRCVPISNHLYFYWYRQILGQKVEFLVSFYNNEISEKSEIFDDQFSVERPDGSNFTLKIRSTKLEDSAMYFCAGQTGPGSPLHFGNGTRLTVT.

The chain carries TRBV30 and TRBJ1-5; 10 nucleotides agree with TRBD1. The CDR3 consists of 16 residues. V lost 5 bases to trimming and J lost 7 bases; unmatched junction nucleotides: 14. The germline V gene has CDR1 GTSNPN and CDR2 SVGIG (reference sequence). CDR3 bases: TGTGCCTGGCGATCGTCCGGGACAGGGGCAGGGCAGCCCCAGCATTTT. Translation gives CAWRSSGTGAGQPQHF.

The chain carries TRBV27 and TRBJ1-5; TRBD1 agrees at 7 bases. The CDR3 covers 15 residues. The J segment lost 3 bases and the V segment lost 8 bases, leaving 10 bases of the junction unmatched. In germline, CDR1 is MNHEY, CDR2 SMNVEV (reference sequence). The CDR3 loop reads CASGLDRINNQPQHF. The CDR3, as DNA: TGTGCCAGCGGGTTGGACAGGATCAACAATCAGCCCCAGCATTTT.

In this sample, this clone turned up once. The chain recombines TRBV6-6 with TRBJ2-2; D gene unclear. Germline V lookup: CDR1 MNHNY, CDR2 SVGAGI (reference sequence). The V gene lost 5 bases and the J gene lost 4 bases, with 8 bases spanning the gap. This CDR3 has 13 residues. CDR3 region: CASSHGSTGELFF. CDR3 sequence (DNA): TGTGCCAGCAGTCACGGAAGCACCGGGGAGCTGTTTTTT.

This chain uses TRBV9 with TRBJ2-2; 7 bases map to TRBD1. Germline values: CDR1 SGDLS, CDR2 YYNGEE. CDR3 length equals 15 residues. The J segment lost 5 bases and the V segment lost 0 bases, leaving 4 bases of the junction unmatched. As DNA, the CDR3 is TGTGCCAGCAGCGTAGGTGACAGGGCTACCGGGGAGCTGTTTTTT. It yields the protein CASSVGDRATGELFF.

The CDR3 sequence is CASSFGQGGAEAFF. CDR3 in DNA: TGTGCCAGCAGCTTCGGACAGGGGGGCGCTGAAGCTTTCTTT. The chain is built from TRBV5-6 and TRBJ1-1, with TRBD1 matching over 10 bases. Losses at the gene ends were 2 bases for V and 6 bases for J; bases not matched to a gene: 4. The CDR3 has 14 residues. The germline V gene encodes CDR1 SGHDT and CDR2 YYEEEE.

The chain recombines TRBV2 with TRBJ1-4; D gene unclear. The germline gives CDR1 SNHLY, CDR2 FYNNEI. The CDR3 extends over 15 amino acids. V was trimmed by 7 bases and J by 2 bases, leaving 14 bases between them. Here the CDR3 DNA reads TGTGCCAGCACTGAGACGGAAGTGACTAATGAAAAACTGTTTTTT. Translation: CASTETEVTNEKLFF.

J is TRBJ2-5 and V is TRBV5-1; TRBD2 aligns across 9 bases. The CDR3 consists of 15 residues. Germline CDR1 and CDR2: SGHRS and YFSETQ. V lost 4 bases and J lost 0; bases outside the gene matches: 4. The CDR3 DNA is TGCGCCAGCAGCCCAAGGACTAGCGACCAAGAGACCCAGTACTTC. Translated, it gives CASSPRTSDQETQYF.

This chain joins TRBV7-8 and TRBJ2-7; D not resolved. Trimming took 5 bases from V and 5 from J, leaving 10 bases between them. Germline V gene lookup returns CDR1 SGHVS and CDR2 FQNEAQ. CDR3 length: 12 amino acids. The DNA for the CDR3 is TGTGCCAGCAGCCCCTACGGTGACGAGCAGTACTTC. Translated, it gives CASSPYGDEQYF.

The V gene is TRBV5-4, the J gene TRBJ2-3; tentative D call: TRBD1 (6 bases). Germline assignment: CDR1 SGHNT and CDR2 YYREEE (reference sequence). The CDR3 totals 16 residues. V lost 4 bases and J 0 bases, leaving 15 bases between the germline ends. The CDR3 reads CASSNRELSSTDTQYF. CDR3 DNA sequence: TGTGCCAGCAGCAACAGGGAGCTATCTAGCACAGATACGCAGTATTTT.

This chain uses TRBV2 with TRBJ1-1; D ambiguous. CDR3 length equals 14 residues. The germline V gene encodes CDR1 SNHLY and CDR2 FYNNEI. V was pared by 5 bases and J by 0 bases, with 10 bases between. CDR3 region: CASSNFDLNTEAFF. The CDR3 DNA reads TGTGCCAGCAGTAACTTCGACTTGAACACTGAAGCTTTCTTT.

The chain links TRBV11-2 to TRBJ2-1, with D unresolved. This CDR3 has 16 residues. CDR1 and CDR2 from the germline V gene are SGHAT and FQNNGV. V lost 2 bases and J lost 0, with 11 bases in between. The DNA of the CDR3 is TGTGCCAGCAGCTTAAAGACTCTAATCTCCTACAATGAGCAGTTCTTC. This gives the protein CASSLKTLISYNEQFF. The full variable domain, its missing parts supplied by reference TRBV11-2 and TRBJ2-1, is EAGVAQSPRYKIIEKRQSVAFWCNPISGHATLYWYQQILGQGPKLLIQFQNNGVVDDSQLPKDRFSAERLKGVDSTLKIQPAKLEDSAVYLCASSLKTLISYNEQFFGPGTRLTVL.

This chain connects TRBV7-9 to TRBJ1-1; D not resolved. V was pared by 5 bases and J by 3 bases, with 10 bases between. This CDR3 has 13 residues. Germline CDR1 is SEHNR and CDR2 is FQNEAQ (reference sequence). The CDR3 DNA reads TGTGCCAGCAGCCCGCGATCTGACACTGAAGCTTTCTTT. This codes for CASSPRSDTEAFF.